This is a list of T cell receptor beta chains from one sample in a study of cytomegalovirus exposure and HLA in healthy donors. Some clones are missing from TCRdb's copy, which holds only in-frame ones; the method was immunoSEQ multiplex PCR. The data show around 45,000 clones, around 56% seen once. Sequencing was carried out using PBMCs. These receptors were taken from a man in his fifties or sixties in good health and CMV-seronegative. Both conserved end residues are part of each CDR3. The D gene is left open where the match is weak. Rows may omit the clone size; those that give it use once, few, many or a size class.

>TRBJ2-1|once|TRBV9|TRBD1
CASSADRGSYNEQFF
TGTGCCAGCAGTGCGGACAGGGGATCCTACAATGAGCAGTTCTTC
>TRBJ2-7|.|TRBV5-6|TRBD1
CASSRDRGYEQYF
TGTGCCAGCAGCCGGGACAGGGGCTACGAGCAGTACTTC
>TRBJ1-4|.|TRBV18|.
CASSPNMGATNEKLFF
TGTGCCAGCTCACCAAATATGGGGGCTACTAATGAAAAACTGTTTTTT
>TRBJ2-6|few|TRBV7-9|TRBD1
CASSSTPGQTNVLTF
TGTGCCAGCAGCTCGACGCCGGGACAGACCAACGTCCTGACTTTC
>TRBJ2-1|.|TRBV4-3|.
CASSQIRGSGLYNEQFF
TGCGCCAGCAGCCAGATCCGTGGGAGTGGACTCTACAATGAGCAGTTCTTC
>TRBJ1-2|.|TRBV25-1|TRBD1
CASSNRGPGYGYTF
TGTGCCAGCAGTAACAGGGGGCCCGGCTATGGCTACACCTTC
>TRBJ2-1|.|TRBV4-3|TRBD2
CASSQRTSGRLYNEQFF
TGCGCCAGCAGCCAACGGACTAGCGGGAGGCTATACAATGAGCAGTTCTTC
>TRBJ2-1|.|TRBV5-1|.
CASSLALNEQFF
TGCGCCAGCAGCCTAGCGCTCAATGAGCAGTTCTTC
>TRBJ1-4|few|TRBV5-6|.
CASSLSTNEKLFF
TGTGCCAGCAGCCTCTCAACTAATGAAAAACTGTTTTTT
>TRBJ2-4|few|TRBV5-1|.
CASSLAELENIQYF
TGCGCCAGCAGCTTGGCTGAACTAGAAAACATTCAGTACTTC
>TRBJ2-2|.|TRBV19|TRBD2
CATLLATGELFF
TGTGCCACTTTACTAGCGACCGGGGAGCTGTTTTTT
>TRBJ2-1|.|TRBV15|.
CATSGTRNNEQFF
TGTGCCACCAGTGGAACTAGGAACAATGAGCAGTTCTTC